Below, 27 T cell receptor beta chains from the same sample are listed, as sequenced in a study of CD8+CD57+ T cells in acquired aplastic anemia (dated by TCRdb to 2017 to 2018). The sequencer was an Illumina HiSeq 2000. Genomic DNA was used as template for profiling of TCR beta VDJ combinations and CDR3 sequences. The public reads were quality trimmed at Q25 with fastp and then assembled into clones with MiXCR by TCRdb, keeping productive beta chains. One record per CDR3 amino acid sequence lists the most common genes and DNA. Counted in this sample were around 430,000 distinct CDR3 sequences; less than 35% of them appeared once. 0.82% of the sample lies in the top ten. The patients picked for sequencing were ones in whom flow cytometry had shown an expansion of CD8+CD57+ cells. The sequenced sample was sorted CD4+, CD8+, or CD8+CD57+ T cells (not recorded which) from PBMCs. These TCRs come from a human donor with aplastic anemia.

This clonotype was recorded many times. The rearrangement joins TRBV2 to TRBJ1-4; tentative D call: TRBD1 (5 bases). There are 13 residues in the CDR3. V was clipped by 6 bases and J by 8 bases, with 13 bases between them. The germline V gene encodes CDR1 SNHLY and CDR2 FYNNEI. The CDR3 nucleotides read TGTGCCAGCAGAAAAGACGAGGGGGAAAAACTGTTTTTT. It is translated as CASRKDEGEKLFF. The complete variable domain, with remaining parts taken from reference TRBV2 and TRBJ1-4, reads EPEVTQTPSHQVTQMGQEVILRCVPISNHLYFYWYRQILGQKVEFLVSFYNNEISEKSEIFDDQFSVERPDGSNFTLKIRSTKLEDSAMYFCASRKDEGEKLFFGSGTQLSVL.

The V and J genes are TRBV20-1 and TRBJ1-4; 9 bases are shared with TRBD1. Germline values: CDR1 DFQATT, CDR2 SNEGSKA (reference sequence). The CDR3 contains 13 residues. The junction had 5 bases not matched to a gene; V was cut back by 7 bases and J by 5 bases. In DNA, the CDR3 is TGCAGTGGGCTCGGGACAGGGAATGAAAAACTGTTTTTT. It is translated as CSGLGTGNEKLFF.

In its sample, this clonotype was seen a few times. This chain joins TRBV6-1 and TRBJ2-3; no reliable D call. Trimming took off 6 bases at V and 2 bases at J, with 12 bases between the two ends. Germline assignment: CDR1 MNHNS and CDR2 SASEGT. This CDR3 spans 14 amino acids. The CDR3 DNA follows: TGTGCCAGCAGGGGCACTCGAACCACAGATACGCAGTATTTT. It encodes CASRGTRTTDTQYF.

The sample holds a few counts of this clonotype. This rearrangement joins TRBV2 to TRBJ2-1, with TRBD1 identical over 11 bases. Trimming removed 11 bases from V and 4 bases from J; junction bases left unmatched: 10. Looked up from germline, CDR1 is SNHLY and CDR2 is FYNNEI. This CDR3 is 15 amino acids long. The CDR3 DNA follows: TGTGCCTGGAGGGGGACAGGGGGACCTTACAATGAGCAGTTCTTC. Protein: CAWRGTGGPYNEQFF.

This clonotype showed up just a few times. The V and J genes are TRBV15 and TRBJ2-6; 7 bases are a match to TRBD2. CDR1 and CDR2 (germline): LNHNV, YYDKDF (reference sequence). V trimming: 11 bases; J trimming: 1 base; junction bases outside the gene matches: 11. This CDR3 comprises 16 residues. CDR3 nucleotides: TGTGCCGTAGCCAGCGGGGAGGAATCTGGGGCCAACGTCCTGACTTTC. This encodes CAVASGEESGANVLTF.

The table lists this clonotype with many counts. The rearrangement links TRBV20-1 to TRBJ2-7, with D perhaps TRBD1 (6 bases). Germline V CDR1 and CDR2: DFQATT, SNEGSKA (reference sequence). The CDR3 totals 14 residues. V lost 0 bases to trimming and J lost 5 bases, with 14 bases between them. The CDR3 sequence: CSARDSGQGNEQYF. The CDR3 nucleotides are TGCAGTGCTAGAGATTCGGGACAAGGGAACGAGCAGTACTTC.

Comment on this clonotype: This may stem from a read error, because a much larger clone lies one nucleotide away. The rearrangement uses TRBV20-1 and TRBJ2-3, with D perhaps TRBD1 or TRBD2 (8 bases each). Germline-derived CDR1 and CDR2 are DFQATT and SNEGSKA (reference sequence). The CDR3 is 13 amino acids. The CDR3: CSASIAGTGTQYF. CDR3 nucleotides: TGCAGTGCTTCGATAGCGGGGACAGGTACGCAGTATTTT.

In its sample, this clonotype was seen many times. The chain's CDR3 is CASSIDSLPGAFF. CDR3 nucleotides: TGTGCCAGTAGTATAGATTCACTCCCGGGGGCTTTCTTT. The chain recombines TRBV19 with TRBJ1-1; D ambiguous. V dropped 0 bases and J dropped 11 bases, with 13 bases sitting between them. This CDR3 has 13 residues. Germline CDR1 reads LNHDA; CDR2 reads SQIVND (reference sequence).

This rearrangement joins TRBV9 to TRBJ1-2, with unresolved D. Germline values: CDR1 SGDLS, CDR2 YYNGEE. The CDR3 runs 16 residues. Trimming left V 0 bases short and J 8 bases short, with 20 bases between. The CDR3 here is CASSVAPVGPTEGYTF. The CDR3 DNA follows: TGTGCCAGCAGCGTAGCCCCAGTTGGTCCGACCGAAGGCTACACCTTC.

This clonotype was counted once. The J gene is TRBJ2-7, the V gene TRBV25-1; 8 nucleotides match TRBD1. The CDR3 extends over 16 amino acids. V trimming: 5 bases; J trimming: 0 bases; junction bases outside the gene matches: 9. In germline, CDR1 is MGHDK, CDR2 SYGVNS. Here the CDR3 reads CASSIHGTGDSYEQYF. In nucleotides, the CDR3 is TGTGCCAGCAGTATTCACGGGACAGGAGACTCCTACGAGCAGTACTTC.

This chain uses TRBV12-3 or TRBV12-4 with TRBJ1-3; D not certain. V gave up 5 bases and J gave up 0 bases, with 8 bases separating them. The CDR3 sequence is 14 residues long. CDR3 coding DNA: TGTGCCAGCAGTCGACTGAGCTCTGGAAACACCATATATTTT. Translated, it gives CASSRLSSGNTIYF.

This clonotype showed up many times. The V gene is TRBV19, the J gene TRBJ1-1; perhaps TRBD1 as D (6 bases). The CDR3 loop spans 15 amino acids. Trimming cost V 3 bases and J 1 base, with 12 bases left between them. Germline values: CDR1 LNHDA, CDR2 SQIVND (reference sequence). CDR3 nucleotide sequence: TGTGCCAGTAGTATTCCAGGGACACAGAACACTGAAGCTTTCTTT. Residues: CASSIPGTQNTEAFF.

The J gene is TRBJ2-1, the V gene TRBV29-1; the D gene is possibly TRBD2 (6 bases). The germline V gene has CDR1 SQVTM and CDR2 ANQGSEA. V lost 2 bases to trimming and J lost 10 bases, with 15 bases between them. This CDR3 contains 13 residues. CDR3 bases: TGCAGCGTTGAATCGGGGGTTGCCTCAGAGCAGTTCTTC. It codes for CSVESGVASEQFF.

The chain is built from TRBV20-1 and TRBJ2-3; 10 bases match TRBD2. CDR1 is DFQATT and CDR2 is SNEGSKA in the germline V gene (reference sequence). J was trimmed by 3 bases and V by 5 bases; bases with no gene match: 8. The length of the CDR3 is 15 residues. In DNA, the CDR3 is TGCAGTGCTCTACAACTAGCGGGACGGACAGATACGCAGTATTTT. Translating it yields CSALQLAGRTDTQYF.

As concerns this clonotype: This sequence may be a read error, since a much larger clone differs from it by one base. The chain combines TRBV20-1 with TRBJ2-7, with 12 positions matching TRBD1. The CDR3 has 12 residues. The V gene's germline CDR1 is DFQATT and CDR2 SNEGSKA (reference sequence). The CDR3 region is CSAVGTGGQQYF. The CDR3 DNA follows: TGCAGCGCCGTCGGGACAGGGGGCCAGCAGTACTTC.

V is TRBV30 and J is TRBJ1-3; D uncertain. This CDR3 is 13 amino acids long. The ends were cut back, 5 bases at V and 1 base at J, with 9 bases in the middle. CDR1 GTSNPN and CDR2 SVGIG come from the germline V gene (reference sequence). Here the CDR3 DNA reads TGTGCCTGGGGATATGAATCTGGAAACACCATATATTTT. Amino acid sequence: CAWGYESGNTIYF.

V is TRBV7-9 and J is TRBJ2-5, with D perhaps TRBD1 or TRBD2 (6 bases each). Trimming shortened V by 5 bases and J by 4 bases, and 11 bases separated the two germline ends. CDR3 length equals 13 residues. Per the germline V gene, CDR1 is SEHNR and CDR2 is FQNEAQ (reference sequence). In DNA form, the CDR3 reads TGTGCCAGCAGCCGGAGGGGGGCAGAGACCCAGTACTTC. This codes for CASSRRGAETQYF.

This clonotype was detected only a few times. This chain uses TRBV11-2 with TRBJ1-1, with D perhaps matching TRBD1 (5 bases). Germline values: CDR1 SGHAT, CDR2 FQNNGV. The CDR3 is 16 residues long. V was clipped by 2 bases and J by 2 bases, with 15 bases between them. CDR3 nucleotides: TGTGCCAGCAGCTTAACGGGGGGGTTGTTTAACACTGAAGCTTTCTTT. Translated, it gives CASSLTGGLFNTEAFF.

Here the CDR3 DNA reads TGTGCCAGCGGGTACAGTGGAAATAGCAATCAGCCCCAGCATTTT. It codes for CASGYSGNSNQPQHF. This chain links TRBV19 with TRBJ1-5, with D unclear. Looked up from germline, CDR1 is LNHDA and CDR2 is SQIVND (reference sequence). With 9 bases removed from V and 0 bases from J, the gap between germline ends came to 15 bases. The length of the CDR3 is 15 residues.

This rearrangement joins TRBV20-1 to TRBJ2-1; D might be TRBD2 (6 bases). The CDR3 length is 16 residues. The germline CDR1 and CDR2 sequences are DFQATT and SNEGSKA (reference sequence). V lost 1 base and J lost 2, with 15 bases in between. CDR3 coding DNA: TGCAGTGCTAGAGTAGAGTGGGCGGGGCCCTACAATGAGCAGTTCTTC. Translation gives CSARVEWAGPYNEQFF.

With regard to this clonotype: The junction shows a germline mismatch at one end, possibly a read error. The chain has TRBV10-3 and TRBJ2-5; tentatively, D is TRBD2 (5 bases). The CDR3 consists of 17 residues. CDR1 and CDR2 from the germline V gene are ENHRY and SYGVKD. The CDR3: CASSYVPERDHVETQYF. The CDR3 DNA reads TGTGCCAGCAGTTACGTACCGGAGAGGGATCATGTGGAGACCCAGTACTTC.

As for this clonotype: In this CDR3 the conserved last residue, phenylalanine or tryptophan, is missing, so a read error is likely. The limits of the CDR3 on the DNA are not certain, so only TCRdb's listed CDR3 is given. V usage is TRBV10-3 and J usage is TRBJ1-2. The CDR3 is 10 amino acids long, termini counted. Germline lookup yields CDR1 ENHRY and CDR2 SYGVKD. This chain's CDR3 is CAISAQGYPY.

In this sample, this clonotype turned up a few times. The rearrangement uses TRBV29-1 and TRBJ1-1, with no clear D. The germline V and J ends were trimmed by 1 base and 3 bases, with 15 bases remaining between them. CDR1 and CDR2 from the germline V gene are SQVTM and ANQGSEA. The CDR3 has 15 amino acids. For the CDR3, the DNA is TGCAGCGTTGAAGCGAGTCCAATGAGGCACACTGAAGCTTTCTTT. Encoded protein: CSVEASPMRHTEAFF.

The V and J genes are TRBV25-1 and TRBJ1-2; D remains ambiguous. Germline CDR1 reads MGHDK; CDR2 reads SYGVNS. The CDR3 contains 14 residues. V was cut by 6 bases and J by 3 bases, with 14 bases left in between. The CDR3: CASSAPGHDYGYTF. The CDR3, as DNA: TGTGCCAGCAGCGCACCGGGCCACGACTATGGCTACACCTTC.

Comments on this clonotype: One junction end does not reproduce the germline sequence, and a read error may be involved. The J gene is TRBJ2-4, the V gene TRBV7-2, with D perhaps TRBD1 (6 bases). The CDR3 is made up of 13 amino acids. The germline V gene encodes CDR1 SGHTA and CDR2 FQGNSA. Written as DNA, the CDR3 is TGTGGCAGCAGCTTACGGACAGAGAACATTCAGTACTTC. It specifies CGSSLRTENIQYF. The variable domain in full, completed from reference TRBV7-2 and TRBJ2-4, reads GAGVSQSPSNKVTEKGKDVELRCDPISGHTALYWYRQSLGQGLEFLIYFQGNSAPDKSGLPSDRFSAERTGGSVSTLTIQRTQQEDSAVYLCGSSLRTENIQYFGAGTRLSVL.

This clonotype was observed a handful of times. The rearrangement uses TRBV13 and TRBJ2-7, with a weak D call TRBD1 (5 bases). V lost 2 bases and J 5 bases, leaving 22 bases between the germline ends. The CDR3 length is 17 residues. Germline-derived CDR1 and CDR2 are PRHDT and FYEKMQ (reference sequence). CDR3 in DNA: TGTGCCAGCAGCTTAAGTCTGTTAGGGCAGGGTAGCCACGAGCAGTACTTC. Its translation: CASSLSLLGQGSHEQYF.

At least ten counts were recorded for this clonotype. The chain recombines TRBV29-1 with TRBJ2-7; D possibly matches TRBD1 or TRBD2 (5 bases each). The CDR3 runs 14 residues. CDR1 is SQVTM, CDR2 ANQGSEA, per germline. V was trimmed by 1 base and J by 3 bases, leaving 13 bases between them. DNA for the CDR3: TGCAGCGTTGAAGCCCGGGGACGGAGCTACGAGCAGTACTTC. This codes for CSVEARGRSYEQYF.